This T cell receptor beta chain was captured by sequencing in a study of shared T cell receptors in the human thymus (dated by TCRdb to the early 2020s). For context, the study as a whole: The study examined how self-reactive, shared T-cell receptor alpha chains are generated in the human thymus.

With respect to this clone: The target of this receptor is not known. One base away there is no much larger clone; base qualities are not given.

Library creation used the immunoSEQ multiplex PCR assay. The clones in this table, taken by TCRdb from immuneACCESS, are in-frame only. Not every clone is retained; where verified, under half of the shortfall comes from an unresolved V gene, and the cause of the rest is unknown. This sample has roughly 700,000 clones in its table, and around nine tenths of those were observed once. The ten largest clones take up about 0.01% of the sample. A distance of 19 bases separates the germline ends of V and J, which lose 5 bases and 3 bases respectively. The CDR3 measures 16 amino acids from cysteine to phenylalanine. Of all the DNA, just the CDR3 is kept, 48 bases in frame from base 1. In the germline V gene, CDR1 corresponds to MDHEN and CDR2 to SYDVKM. These data also formed part of another study, on human thymus T cells. The second study's paper adds: The donors were immunologically healthy infants in Finland who had open corrective cardiac surgery for congenital heart defects. The thymus tissue came from surgical resects taken out during corrective cardiac surgery. V and J gene segment usage appeared biased in both thymic and peripheral blood repertoires. According to the related research, thymic TCR repertoires were highly overlapping among unrelated individuals. TCR alpha and beta repertoires from about 8 infant thymus samples and a few related peripheral blood samples were characterized in the study. The cohort included several male and a couple of female infants, with donor ages spanning 7 to 244 days. After being mechanically released from the tissue, thymocytes were kept at -70 degrees C in pellets of 10-30 million cells. A QIAsymphony instrument was used to extract genomic DNA from the frozen cell pellets. The immunoSEQ multiplex PCR assay was used to amplify the TCRB and TCRAD loci from a standardized quantity of quality-controlled genomic DNA. The V(D)J region was spanned by amplicons of a length sufficient to cover the CDR3 and to identify V and J genes. Through the commercial immunoSEQ service, the amplicons were sequenced on an Illumina platform. Primer bias and sequencing errors were corrected as previously described, and TCRAD and TCRB were defined on the basis of the IMGT database. immunoSEQ Analyzer 3.0 and VDJTools were used for repertoire analysis, which covered basic statistics, V/J segment usage, diversity estimates, rarefaction and pairwise overlap. Chao1, ChaoE, Efron-Thisted, Shannon and inverse Simpson indices were used to estimate diversity, which was also estimated on datasets down-sampled to the smallest sample. For repertoire overlap, CDR3 nucleotide sequence, V gene and J gene had to match strictly, and clustering was done by Jaccard-based multidimensional scaling. On average, approximately 800,000 unique TCRB clonotypes were obtained from thymus samples, compared with about 84,000 from blood samples.

The TCR comes from a boy in the first two years of life with a congenital heart defect. Donor details come from another sample of the same person, matched by shared clones. The specimen was thymocytes. The chain joins TRBV28 to TRBJ1-2, with a weak D call of TRBD1 (6 bases match). In nucleotide form, the sequence is TGTGCCAGCAGTAAGGGCGGGGGGGCCAAGGACTATGGCTACACCTTC. Its protein reads: CASSKGGGAKDYGYTF.